The present entry profiles one T cell receptor (beta chain) with its context. Here the CDR3 omits its conserved ending phenylalanine or tryptophan, so a read error is the likely source. RNA was extracted from bulk tissue without any cell sorting. This non-tumor lung sample came from over 3 cm beyond the tumor edge. The CDR3 sequence is 15 residues long. Germline V gene sequence: CDR1 SQVTM, CDR2 ANQGSEA. These data are taken from a study of tumor and adjacent non-tumor tissue in lung cancer. Study details: The cohort had about 12 adenocarcinoma, a couple of squamous cell and 1 small cell patients.

Three rounds of nested PCR, following a modified ARM-PCR protocol, produced the TCRbeta library. TCRdb reprocessed the multiplex PCR reads via MiXCR and lists one record per CDR3 protein. The profile shows roughly 120,000 distinct CDR3 sequences, 50% to 70% of them singletons. The sample consisted of distant non-tumor lung tissue. The V gene is TRBV29-1, the J gene TRBJ2-2; D unclear. The source is a man aged 55 to 70 with non-small cell lung cancer. CDR3 amino acids: CSVRHDTSNTGELFS. CDR3 DNA: TGCAGCGTTCGACACGACACCTCAAACACAGGGGAGCTGTTTTCT.